Below are 14 T cell receptor beta chains sequenced from a single sample in a study of molecular identifiers for immune sequencing clone quantification. MiXCR, run by TCRdb on the PCR reads, gives a single entry per CDR3 protein. The sample has approximately 500,000 distinct CDR3 sequences; about a fifth are singletons. Sample: naive CD8+ T cells from blood, with Jurkat cell RNA spiked in. Sample subset: FACS-sorted CD8+CD4-CCR7+CD45RA+ naive T cells. Receptors were obtained from a human donor in good health. Some libraries in this study had Jurkat cell RNA spiked in.

This clonotype showed up just a few times. The chain couples TRBV27 to TRBJ2-1; a possible D gene is TRBD1 (5 bases). The V gene lost 5 bases and the J gene lost 8 bases, with 13 bases spanning the gap. The CDR3 contains 13 residues. CDR1 is MNHEY, CDR2 SMNVEV, per germline (reference sequence). This CDR3 is CASSSQGFHEQFF. CDR3 bases: TGTGCCAGCAGTAGTCAGGGCTTTCATGAGCAGTTCTTC.

This clonotype was counted between two and nine times. V gene TRBV27 combines with J gene TRBJ2-7; 9 nucleotides agree with TRBD1. The length of the CDR3 is 13 residues. Looked up from germline, CDR1 is MNHEY and CDR2 is SMNVEV (reference sequence). The V and J ends lost 5 bases and 6 bases, in that order; junction bases with no gene match: 5. Here the CDR3 DNA reads TGTGCCAGCAGTCCACAGGGGGCCGGCGAGCAGTACTTC. This sequence encodes CASSPQGAGEQYF.

This chain links TRBV19 with TRBJ2-5; 11 positions match TRBD1. CDR3 length: 15 residues. The junction had 7 bases not matched to a gene; V was cut back by 6 bases and J by 4 bases. Germline lookup yields CDR1 LNHDA and CDR2 SQIVND (reference sequence). The CDR3 DNA is TGTGCCAGTAGAACCGGGACAGGGGGGAGAGAGACCCAGTACTTC. It specifies CASRTGTGGRETQYF. Variable domain in full (rest from reference TRBV19 and TRBJ2-5): DGGITQSPKYLFRKEGQNVTLSCEQNLNHDAMYWYRQDPGQGLRLIYYSQIVNDFQKGDIAEGYSVSREKKESFPLTVTSAQKNPTAFYLCASRTGTGGRETQYFGPGTRLLVL.

This clonotype has ten or more counts. The chain joins TRBV9 to TRBJ1-1, with D unresolved. CDR1 is SGDLS, CDR2 YYNGEE, per germline. V lost 1 base and J 2 bases, leaving 6 bases between the germline ends. The CDR3 runs to 13 residues. CDR3 in amino acids: CASSVISNTEAFF. CDR3 nucleotides: TGTGCCAGCAGCGTAATCAGTAACACTGAAGCTTTCTTT.

This clonotype was found many times. V usage is TRBV6-5 and J usage is TRBJ2-7, with a possible D match to TRBD1 (5 bases). CDR3 length equals 14 residues. Trimming stripped 1 base from V and 1 base from J, with 8 bases between. The germline V gene encodes CDR1 MNHEY and CDR2 SVGAGI. Here the CDR3 reads CASSYFQGSYEQYF. CDR3 bases: TGTGCCAGCAGTTACTTCCAGGGTTCCTACGAGCAGTACTTC.

This clonotype appeared many times. For the CDR3, the DNA is TGTGCCTGGAGTCCTGGGACAGGGGGCGAGCAGTACTTC. Translated, it gives CAWSPGTGGEQYF. The chain combines TRBV30 with TRBJ2-7; 11 bases map to TRBD1. V trimming: 2 bases; J trimming: 6 bases; junction bases outside the gene matches: 3. The CDR3 totals 13 residues. Per germline, CDR1 GTSNPN and CDR2 SVGIG (reference sequence).

There are a few counts of this clonotype. As the CDR3 is not closed by the conserved phenylalanine or tryptophan, this likely results from a read error. For the CDR3, the DNA is TGTGCCTGGAGTTGGACTAGCGGCTACGAGCAGTACCTC. This codes for CAWSWTSGYEQYL. The rearrangement links TRBV30 to TRBJ2-7; TRBD2 matches 10 bases. CDR1 and CDR2 (germline): GTSNPN, SVGIG (reference sequence). The CDR3 contains 13 residues. The ends lost 2 bases at V and 3 bases at J; junction bases unmatched: 1.

This clonotype was detected many times. This chain links TRBV9 with TRBJ2-7; tentative D call: TRBD2 (5 bases). V was cut by 2 bases and J by 4 bases, with 16 bases left in between. This CDR3 region has 15 residues. Germline V gene data show CDR1 as SGDLS and CDR2 as YYNGEE. The CDR3 sequence: CASSVKPDSGYEQYF. The DNA of the CDR3 is TGTGCCAGCAGCGTCAAGCCCGATTCGGGGTACGAGCAGTACTTC. Full variable domain (missing parts from reference TRBV9 and TRBJ2-7): DSGVTQTPKHLITATGQRVTLRCSPRSGDLSVYWYQQSLDQGLQFLIQYYNGEERAKGNILERFSAQQFPDLHSELNLSSLELGDSALYFCASSVKPDSGYEQYFGPGTRLTVT.

The chain recombines TRBV4-3 with TRBJ2-1; the match to TRBD1 covers 10 bases. There are 15 residues in the CDR3. The V and J ends lost 1 base and 7 bases, in that order; junction bases with no gene match: 4. CDR1 LGHNA and CDR2 YSLEER come from the germline V gene. In nucleotides, the CDR3 is TGCGCCAGCAGCCAAGGGACAGGGGGGGGTAATGAGCAGTTCTTC. Its protein product is CASSQGTGGGNEQFF.

The rearrangement joins TRBV3-1 to TRBJ1-4; maybe TRBD1 (5 bases). Trimming took 3 bases from V and 6 from J, leaving 17 bases between them. Germline values: CDR1 LGHDT, CDR2 YNNKEL (reference sequence). The length of the CDR3 is 16 residues. Here the CDR3 reads CASSQGTPIRDEKLFF. CDR3 DNA sequence: TGTGCCAGCAGCCAGGGGACGCCGATCCGGGATGAAAAACTGTTTTTT.

The chain uses TRBV5-4 and TRBJ2-2; D is ambiguous. The germline V gene encodes CDR1 SGHNT and CDR2 YYREEE (reference sequence). CDR3 length equals 15 residues. With 1 base removed from V and 4 bases from J, the gap between germline ends came to 11 bases. CDR3 coding DNA: TGTGCCAGCAGCTTGCTGACCGGGTTCACCGGGGAGCTGTTTTTT. As protein: CASSLLTGFTGELFF.

The chain carries TRBV6-2 or TRBV6-3 and TRBJ1-1, with TRBD1 as a possible D gene (5 bases). Trimming cost V 2 bases and J 4 bases, with 20 bases left between them. Germline lookup yields CDR1 MNHEY and CDR2 SVGEGT. CDR3 length: 17 residues. The CDR3 sequence is CASSYGGAGIVATEAFF. The CDR3 DNA follows: TGTGCCAGCAGTTACGGGGGTGCGGGGATCGTTGCCACTGAAGCTTTCTTT.

In its sample, this clonotype was seen many times. The V and J genes are TRBV20-1 and TRBJ2-7; 10 positions agree with TRBD1. V shed 4 bases, J shed 4 bases, and the junction held 7 bases outside the gene matches. This CDR3 has 14 residues. Germline V lookup: CDR1 DFQATT, CDR2 SNEGSKA (reference sequence). CDR3 DNA sequence: TGCAGTGCTACAACCGACAGGGGGCCTTACGAGCAGTACTTC. Amino acid sequence: CSATTDRGPYEQYF.

The gene calls are TRBV11-2 and TRBJ2-7; possible D gene TRBD2, 7 bases. CDR1 SGHAT and CDR2 FQNNGV come from the germline V gene. V was shortened by 5 bases and J by 2 bases, with 16 bases between the two germline ends. This CDR3 comprises 15 residues. CDR3 loop: CASSKRGARAYEQYF. CDR3 nucleotide sequence: TGTGCCAGCAGCAAACGGGGGGCCAGGGCCTACGAGCAGTACTTC.